These 26 T cell receptor beta chains were all obtained from the same sample, sequenced in a study of cytomegalovirus exposure and HLA in healthy donors. Vbeta (60) and Jbeta (13) primers were used in the PCR. Clones were sequenced by immunoSEQ multiplex PCR, and TCRdb holds only the in-frame ones, with some missing. The sample has 130,000 to 150,000 clones; 60% to 85% are singletons. The sequenced sample consisted of PBMCs. These receptors were taken from a woman in her 40s in good health and CMV-seropositive.

The chain couples TRBV12-5 to TRBJ2-1; the match to TRBD1 covers 7 bases. CDR1 LGHNT and CDR2 FRNRAP come from the germline V gene. The J segment lost 8 bases and the V segment lost 1 base, leaving 14 bases of the junction unmatched. This CDR3 is 17 amino acids long. DNA for the CDR3: TGTGCTAGTGGTTTGGCCTCTACAGGGGTGGCAAGGGATGAGCAGTTCTTC. This translates into CASGLASTGVARDEQFF. The entire variable domain, with the rest obtained from reference TRBV12-5 and TRBJ2-1, is as follows: DARVTQTPRHKVTEMGQEVTMRCQPILGHNTVFWYRQTMMQGLELLAYFRNRAPLDDSGMPKDRFSAEMPDATLATLKIQPSEPRDSAVYFCASGLASTGVARDEQFFGPGTRLTVL.

The CDR3 DNA sequence: TGTGCCAGCAGCCAGGCTAGTAGCTCCTACAATGAGCAGTTCTTC. Translation gives CASSQASSSYNEQFF. The gene calls are TRBV4-2 and TRBJ2-1; no clear D. Germline V CDR1 and CDR2: LGHNA, YNFKEQ. The CDR3 consists of 15 residues. The V end lost 3 bases, the J end lost 0 bases, and 9 bases lay between the germline ends.

The V call is TRBV5-1, the J call TRBJ2-5; TRBD2 aligns across 9 bases. The CDR3 totals 14 residues. Germline V gene sequence: CDR1 SGHRS, CDR2 YFSETQ. V shed 3 bases, J shed 5 bases, and the junction held 5 bases outside the gene matches. Here the CDR3 reads CASSWRGGTETQYF. The DNA of the CDR3 is TGCGCCAGCAGCTGGCGGGGGGGGACGGAGACCCAGTACTTC. Together with reference TRBV5-1 and TRBJ2-5, the CDR3 gives the full variable domain: KAGVTQTPRYLIKTRGQQVTLSCSPISGHRSVSWYQQTPGQGLQFLFEYFSETQRNKGNFPGRFSGRQFSNSRSEMNVSTLELGDSALYLCASSWRGGTETQYFGPGTRLLVL.

This chain joins TRBV11-2 and TRBJ2-2; D ambiguous. CDR3 length equals 14 residues. V gave up 0 bases and J gave up 2 bases, with 4 bases separating them. The germline CDR1 and CDR2 sequences are SGHAT and FQNNGV. CDR3 loop: CASSLELNTGELFF. The CDR3 DNA reads as TGTGCCAGCAGCTTAGAACTTAACACCGGGGAGCTGTTTTTT.

The chain is built from TRBV28 and TRBJ1-6; tentatively, D is TRBD1 (5 bases). CDR1 is MDHEN and CDR2 is SYDVKM in the germline V gene. Trimming took off 10 bases at V and 6 bases at J, with 22 bases between the two ends. The CDR3 length is 16 residues. The DNA for the CDR3 is TGTGCCACAACTTCAGCTCAGAGACAGCTTAATTCACCCCTCCACTTT. It translates to CATTSAQRQLNSPLHF.

This rearrangement joins TRBV30 to TRBJ1-5; D is unresolved. Germline V gives CDR1 GTSNPN, CDR2 SVGIG (reference sequence). The germline V and J ends were trimmed by 2 bases and 7 bases, with 15 bases remaining between them. The CDR3 covers 14 residues. CDR3: CAWSSGQNHQPQHF. The CDR3, as DNA: TGTGCCTGGAGTTCGGGTCAAAACCACCAGCCCCAGCATTTT.

The chain is built from TRBV13 and TRBJ2-5; TRBD1 matches at 9 bases. J was trimmed by 5 bases and V by 2 bases; bases with no gene match: 6. The CDR3 loop spans 15 amino acids. Germline loops: CDR1 PRHDT, CDR2 FYEKMQ (reference sequence). The CDR3 loop reads CASSLRTGEMETQYF. The CDR3 region has the DNA TGTGCCAGCAGCTTACGGACAGGGGAGATGGAGACCCAGTACTTC.

In this sample, this clone turned up a few times. The gene calls are TRBV5-4 and TRBJ1-2, with unresolved D. In germline, CDR1 is SGHNT, CDR2 YYREEE (reference sequence). Trimming took off 4 bases at V and 5 bases at J, with 9 bases between the two ends. The CDR3 totals 12 residues. In nucleotides, the CDR3 is TGTGCCAGCAGCCTGGACGGGTATGGCTACACCTTC. Encoded protein: CASSLDGYGYTF.

The V call is TRBV2, the J call TRBJ1-4; D is uncertain. Germline V gene data show CDR1 as SNHLY and CDR2 as FYNNEI. The ends were cut back, 7 bases at V and 3 bases at J, with 12 bases in the middle. The CDR3 is made up of 14 amino acids. The CDR3 nucleotides read TGTGCCAGCAATGTTCGAGGCGCTAATGAAAAACTGTTTTTT. Encoded protein: CASNVRGANEKLFF.

This clone was detected only a few times. The chain combines TRBV5-4 with TRBJ2-1, with 9 bases lining up with TRBD2. Unmatched junction bases numbered 6, after V lost 4 bases and J lost 4 bases. The CDR3 has 15 amino acids. In germline, CDR1 is SGHNT, CDR2 YYREEE (reference sequence). The CDR3 bases are TGTGCCAGCAGCCTAATAAGCGGGGGGTACAATGAGCAGTTCTTC. This encodes CASSLISGGYNEQFF.

V gene TRBV6-6 combines with J gene TRBJ1-4; TRBD1 matches 8 bases. The CDR3 length is 15 residues. After removal of 6 bases from V and 7 bases from J, the junction contained 10 bases not matched to a gene. Germline CDR1 is MNHNY and CDR2 is SVGAGI (reference sequence). DNA for the CDR3: TGTGCCAGCAGACGCAGCCAAGGGACAGGTGAAAAACTGTTTTTT. Its protein is CASRRSQGTGEKLFF.

This clone has just one count. V gene TRBV6-6 combines with J gene TRBJ1-2; 9 bases are a match to TRBD1. This CDR3 region has 13 residues. The V and J ends lost 5 bases and 7 bases, in that order; junction bases with no gene match: 5. CDR1 and CDR2 from the germline V gene are MNHNY and SVGAGI (reference sequence). In DNA form, the CDR3 reads TGTGCCAGCAGTAACCGGGACAGGGCTGGCTACACCTTC. Translating gives CASSNRDRAGYTF.

V usage is TRBV19 and J usage is TRBJ2-7; 8 positions match TRBD1. Trimming removed 6 bases from V and 1 base from J; junction bases left unmatched: 8. Germline V gene sequence: CDR1 LNHDA, CDR2 SQIVND (reference sequence). The CDR3 sequence is 15 residues long. The CDR3: CASRDGTGGSYEQYF. The DNA of the CDR3 is TGTGCCAGTAGAGACGGGACAGGTGGTTCCTACGAGCAGTACTTC.

The chain recombines TRBV25-1 with TRBJ1-1; D remains unclear. The germline gives CDR1 MGHDK, CDR2 SYGVNS. The CDR3 extends over 11 amino acids. V lost 6 bases to trimming and J lost 6 bases, with 8 bases between them. This CDR3 reads CASRLYSEAFF. The CDR3 DNA follows: TGTGCCAGCAGGCTGTACTCTGAAGCTTTCTTT. Filled out from reference TRBV25-1 and TRBJ1-1, the complete variable domain reads EADIYQTPRYLVIGTGKKITLECSQTMGHDKMYWYQQDPGMELHLIHYSYGVNSTEKGDLSSESTVSRIRTEHFPLTLESARPSHTSQYLCASRLYSEAFFGQGTRLTVV.

The chain links TRBV6-5 to TRBJ1-2; 7 bases fit TRBD1. Looked up from germline, CDR1 is MNHEY and CDR2 is SVGAGI. The CDR3 totals 15 residues. Trimming at V came to 8 bases and at J to 5 bases, leaving 14 bases not matched to a gene. The CDR3, as DNA: TGTGCCAGCGGGTTTGGACAGGCGGAGTCGTATGGCTACACCTTC. Its protein product is CASGFGQAESYGYTF.

J is TRBJ2-7 and V is TRBV19, with a weak D call TRBD2 (6 bases). V was clipped by 5 bases and J by 1 base, with 12 bases between them. Germline CDR1 LNHDA, CDR2 SQIVND (reference sequence). The CDR3 consists of 14 residues. CDR3 in amino acids: CASSPGLRSYEQYF. The CDR3 bases are TGTGCCAGTAGTCCGGGACTCCGATCCTACGAGCAGTACTTC.

The chain employs TRBV28 and TRBJ2-7; 8 positions match TRBD1. The germline CDR1 and CDR2 sequences are MDHEN and SYDVKM. The CDR3 runs to 16 residues. The V gene end was trimmed by 6 bases and the J gene end by 7 bases; junction bases not matched to a gene: 17. The CDR3 sequence: CASSSGQGQLTREQYF. CDR3 nucleotide sequence: TGTGCCAGCAGCTCCGGACAGGGCCAGCTTACGAGGGAGCAGTACTTC.

J is TRBJ1-4 and V is TRBV19; the match to TRBD1 covers 8 bases. CDR1 LNHDA and CDR2 SQIVND come from the germline V gene (reference sequence). The CDR3 is 16 amino acids. J gave up 7 bases and V 11 bases, and 18 bases lay outside the gene matches. Written as DNA, the CDR3 is TGTGCCCTTTCCTTGGCAGGGGGCAAGTGGGGTGAAAAACTGTTTTTT. Translated, it gives CALSLAGGKWGEKLFF.

V gene TRBV5-6 combines with J gene TRBJ2-7, with TRBD1 identical over 7 bases. The CDR3 covers 15 residues. Unmatched junction bases numbered 9, after V lost 5 bases and J lost 1 base. Germline V CDR1 and CDR2: SGHDT, YYEEEE. The CDR3 loop is CASSSGTEFSYEQYF. The DNA of the CDR3 is TGTGCCAGCAGTTCCGGGACAGAATTTTCCTACGAGCAGTACTTC.

The gene calls are TRBV7-7 and TRBJ1-3; D unresolved. Germline V gene lookup returns CDR1 SSHAT and CDR2 FNYEAQ (reference sequence). CDR3 size: 13 residues. Trimming shortened V by 4 bases and J by 4 bases, and 8 bases separated the two germline ends. This chain's CDR3 is CASSSGGGNTIYF. CDR3 coding DNA: TGTGCCAGCAGCTCAGGAGGGGGAAACACCATATATTTT.

The chain links TRBV2 to TRBJ2-3, with D tentatively TRBD1 (6 bases). The CDR3 contains 15 residues. CDR1 is SNHLY and CDR2 is FYNNEI in the germline V gene. V lost 10 bases, J lost 4 bases, and 21 bases lay in between. The CDR3 bases are TGTGCCAACACAGAAATTACAGGGTCCCCAGATACGCAGTATTTT. Translation gives CANTEITGSPDTQYF.

This clone was detected only once. The chain carries TRBV7-9 and TRBJ1-5; a possible D gene is TRBD1 (5 bases). Trimming pared 5 bases from V and 3 bases from J, leaving 17 bases between. This CDR3 has 16 amino acids. Germline CDR1 is SEHNR and CDR2 is FQNEAQ (reference sequence). The CDR3 bases are TGTGCCAGCAGCCGAGGGGAGGGGTCCGCCAATCAGCCCCAGCATTTT. Its translation is CASSRGEGSANQPQHF.

The CDR3 DNA is TGTGCCAGCATCACGACAGGACCCGCGAACACCGGGGAGCTGTTTTTT. It is translated as CASITTGPANTGELFF. This chain uses TRBV7-3 with TRBJ2-2, with D possibly being TRBD1 (6 bases). The CDR3 has 16 amino acids. Germline V gene lookup returns CDR1 SGHTA and CDR2 FQGTGA. Trimming removed 7 bases at V and 0 bases at J, with 15 bases between.

The rearrangement joins TRBV6-6 to TRBJ2-2, with a possible D match to TRBD1 (5 bases). CDR1 and CDR2 (germline): MNHNY, SVGAGI (reference sequence). This CDR3 comprises 15 residues. V was clipped by 8 bases and J by 7 bases, with 20 bases between them. DNA for the CDR3: TGTGCCAGCGCGAGTGGGCAGGGCCTTTACGGGGAGCTGTTTTTT. Its translation is CASASGQGLYGELFF.

The rearrangement joins TRBV19 to TRBJ1-5; 9 bases map to TRBD1. The V and J ends lost 4 bases and 13 bases, in that order; junction bases with no gene match: 2. CDR1 LNHDA and CDR2 SQIVND come from the germline V gene (reference sequence). CDR3 size: 11 residues. The CDR3 coding sequence is TGTGCCAGTAGTAAAGGGACAGGGCAGCATTTT. It codes for CASSKGTGQHF.

This chain links TRBV5-6 with TRBJ2-3, with 13 bases aligning to TRBD2. The CDR3 consists of 18 residues. V lost 4 bases, J lost 0 bases, and 8 bases stayed unmatched. The germline V gene encodes CDR1 SGHDT and CDR2 YYEEEE. The CDR3 protein is CASSVTSGGALSTDTQYF. The CDR3 region has the DNA TGTGCCAGCAGCGTAACTAGCGGGGGGGCCCTTAGCACAGATACGCAGTATTTT.